The source of this TCR beta chain is a study of shared clonotypes between healthy human individuals. The assay used deep level. TCRdb's table, derived via immunoSEQ multiplex PCR, lists solely in-frame clones and lacks some. Found here are 2,100,000 or so clones, nearly 97% of them singletons; the top ten hold 0.1% to 0.15%. The CDR3 totals 16 residues. CDR1 and CDR2 (germline): MRHNA, SNTAGT. V was trimmed by 0 bases and J by 8 bases, leaving 19 bases between them. The sequence was collected from a man aged 18-30 years in good health. The specimen sequenced was naive CD4+ T cells sorted from blood. Subset described: CD45RA+ positively selected. The chain is built from TRBV6-4 and TRBJ1-2, with D possibly TRBD1 on 6 matching bases. In nucleotides, the CDR3 is TGTGCCAGCAGTGACTCCTTCCGACAGGTCCGAGAGGGCTACACCTTC. Encoded protein: CASSDSFRQVREGYTF.